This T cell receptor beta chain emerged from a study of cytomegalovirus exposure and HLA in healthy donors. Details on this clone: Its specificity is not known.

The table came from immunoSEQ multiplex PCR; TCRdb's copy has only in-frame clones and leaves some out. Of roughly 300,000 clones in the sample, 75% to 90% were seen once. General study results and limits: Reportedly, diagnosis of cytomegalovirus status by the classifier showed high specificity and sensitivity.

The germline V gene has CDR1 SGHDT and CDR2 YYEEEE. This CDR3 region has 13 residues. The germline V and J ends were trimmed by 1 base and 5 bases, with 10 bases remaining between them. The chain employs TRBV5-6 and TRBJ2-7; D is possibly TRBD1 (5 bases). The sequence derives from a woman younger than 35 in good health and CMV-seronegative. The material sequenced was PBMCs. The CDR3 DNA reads TGTGCCAGCAGCTTGCAGGGTAGCCACGAGCAGTACTTC. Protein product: CASSLQGSHEQYF.